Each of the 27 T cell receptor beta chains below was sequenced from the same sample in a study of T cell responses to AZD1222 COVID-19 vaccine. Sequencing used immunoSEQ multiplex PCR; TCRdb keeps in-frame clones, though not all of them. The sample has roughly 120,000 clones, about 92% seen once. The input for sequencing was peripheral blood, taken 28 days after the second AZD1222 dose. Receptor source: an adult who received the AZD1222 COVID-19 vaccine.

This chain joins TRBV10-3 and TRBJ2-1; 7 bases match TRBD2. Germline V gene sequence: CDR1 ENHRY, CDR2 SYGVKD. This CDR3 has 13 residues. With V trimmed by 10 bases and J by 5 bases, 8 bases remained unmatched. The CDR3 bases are TGTGCCACCGTTCCCGGGACTAACAATGAGCAGTTCTTC. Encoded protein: CATVPGTNNEQFF.

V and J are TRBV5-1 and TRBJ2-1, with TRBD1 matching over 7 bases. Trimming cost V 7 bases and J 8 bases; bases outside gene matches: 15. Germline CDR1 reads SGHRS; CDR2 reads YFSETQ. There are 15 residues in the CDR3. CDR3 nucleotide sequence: TGCGCCAGCGGTTGGATGAGGGGGCGAAGCGATGAGCAGTTCTTC. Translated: CASGWMRGRSDEQFF.

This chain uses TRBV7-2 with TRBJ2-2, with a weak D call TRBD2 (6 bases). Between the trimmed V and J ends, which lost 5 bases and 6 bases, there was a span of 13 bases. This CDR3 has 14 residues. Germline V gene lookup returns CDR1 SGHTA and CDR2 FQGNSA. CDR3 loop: CASSLETSSGELFF. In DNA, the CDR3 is TGTGCCAGCAGCCTAGAGACTAGTTCCGGGGAGCTGTTTTTT.

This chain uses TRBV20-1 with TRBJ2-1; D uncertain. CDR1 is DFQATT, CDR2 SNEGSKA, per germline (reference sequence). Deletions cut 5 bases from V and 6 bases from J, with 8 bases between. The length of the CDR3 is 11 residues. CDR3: CSAHRANEQFF. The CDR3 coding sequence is TGCAGTGCTCACAGAGCCAATGAGCAGTTCTTC.

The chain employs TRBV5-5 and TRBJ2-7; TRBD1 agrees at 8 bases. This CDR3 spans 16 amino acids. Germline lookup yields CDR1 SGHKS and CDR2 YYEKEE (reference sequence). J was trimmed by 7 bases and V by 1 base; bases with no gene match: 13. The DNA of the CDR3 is TGTGCCAGCAGCTTGTTTGGACAGGGAGGTTTGGGGGAGCAGTACTTC. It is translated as CASSLFGQGGLGEQYF. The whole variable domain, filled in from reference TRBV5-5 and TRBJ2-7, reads DAGVTQSPTHLIKTRGQQVTLRCSPISGHKSVSWYQQVLGQGPQFIFQYYEKEERGRGNFPDRFSARQFPNYSSELNVNALLLGDSALYLCASSLFGQGGLGEQYFGPGTRLTVT.

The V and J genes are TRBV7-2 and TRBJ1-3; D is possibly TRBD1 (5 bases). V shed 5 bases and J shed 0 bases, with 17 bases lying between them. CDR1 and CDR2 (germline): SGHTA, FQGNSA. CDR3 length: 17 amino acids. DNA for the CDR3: TGTGCCAGCAGCCCTATCACGACAGCGTTCTCTGGAAACACCATATATTTT. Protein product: CASSPITTAFSGNTIYF.

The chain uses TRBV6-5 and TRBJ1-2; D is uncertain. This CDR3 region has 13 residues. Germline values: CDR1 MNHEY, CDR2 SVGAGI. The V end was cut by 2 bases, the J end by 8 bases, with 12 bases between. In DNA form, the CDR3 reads TGTGCCAGCAGTTACGTCCCTAGGGCCGGCTACACCTTC. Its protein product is CASSYVPRAGYTF.

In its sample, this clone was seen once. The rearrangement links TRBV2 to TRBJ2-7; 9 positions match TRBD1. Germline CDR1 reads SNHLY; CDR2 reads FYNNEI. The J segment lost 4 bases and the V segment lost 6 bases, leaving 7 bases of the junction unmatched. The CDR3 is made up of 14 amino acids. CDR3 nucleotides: TGTGCCAGCAGGGGGGGACAGGGATGGTACGAGCAGTACTTC. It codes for CASRGGQGWYEQYF. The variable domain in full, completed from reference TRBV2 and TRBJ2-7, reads EPEVTQTPSHQVTQMGQEVILRCVPISNHLYFYWYRQILGQKVEFLVSFYNNEISEKSEIFDDQFSVERPDGSNFTLKIRSTKLEDSAMYFCASRGGQGWYEQYFGPGTRLTVT.

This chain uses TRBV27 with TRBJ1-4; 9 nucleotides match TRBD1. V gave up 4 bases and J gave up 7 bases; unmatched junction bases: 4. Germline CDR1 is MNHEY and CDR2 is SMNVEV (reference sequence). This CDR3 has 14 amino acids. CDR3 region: CASSWRQGGEKLFF. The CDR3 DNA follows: TGTGCCAGCAGTTGGCGACAGGGGGGTGAAAAACTGTTTTTT.

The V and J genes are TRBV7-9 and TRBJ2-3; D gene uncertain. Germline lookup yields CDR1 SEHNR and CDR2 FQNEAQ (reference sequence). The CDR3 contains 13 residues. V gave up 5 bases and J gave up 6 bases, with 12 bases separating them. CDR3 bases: TGTGCCAGCAGCACCGGCCCCGGGGATACGCAGTATTTT. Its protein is CASSTGPGDTQYF. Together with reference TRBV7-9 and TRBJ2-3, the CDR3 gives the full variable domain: DTGVSQNPRHKITKRGQNVTFRCDPISEHNRLYWYRQTLGQGPEFLTYFQNEAQLEKSRLLSDRFSAERPKGSFSTLEIQRTEQGDSAMYLCASSTGPGDTQYFGPGTRLTVL.

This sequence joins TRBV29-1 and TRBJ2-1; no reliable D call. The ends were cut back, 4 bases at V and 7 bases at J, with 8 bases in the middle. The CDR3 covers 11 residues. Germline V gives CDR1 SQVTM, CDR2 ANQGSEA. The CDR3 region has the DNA TGCAGCGTTGGCCTGGGGAATGAGCAGTTCTTC. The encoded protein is CSVGLGNEQFF.

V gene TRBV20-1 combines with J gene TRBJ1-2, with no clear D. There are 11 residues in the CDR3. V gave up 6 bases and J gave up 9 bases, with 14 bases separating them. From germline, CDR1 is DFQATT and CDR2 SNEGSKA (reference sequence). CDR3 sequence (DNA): TGCAGTGCAGTCCTCGGCGGGCGCTACACCTTC. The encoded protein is CSAVLGGRYTF.

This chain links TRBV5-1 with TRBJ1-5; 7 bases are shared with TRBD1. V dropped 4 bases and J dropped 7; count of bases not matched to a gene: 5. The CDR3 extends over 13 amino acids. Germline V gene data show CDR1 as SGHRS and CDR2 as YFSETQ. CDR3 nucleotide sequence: TGCGCCAGCAGCCCGGCAGGGGGGCAGCCCCAGCATTTT. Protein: CASSPAGGQPQHF.

The CDR3 DNA is TGTGCCAGCAGCCCGACCCACTACGAGCAGTACTTC. It translates to CASSPTHYEQYF. The V and J genes are TRBV12-3 or TRBV12-4 and TRBJ2-7; D gene unclear. Trimming shortened V by 6 bases and J by 3 bases, and 9 bases separated the two germline ends. The CDR3 extends over 12 amino acids.

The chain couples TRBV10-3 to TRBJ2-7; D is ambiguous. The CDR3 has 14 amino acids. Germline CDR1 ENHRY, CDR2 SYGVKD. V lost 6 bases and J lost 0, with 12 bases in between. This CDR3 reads CAIRATESSYEQYF. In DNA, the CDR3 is TGTGCCATCAGAGCGACGGAGAGCTCCTACGAGCAGTACTTC.

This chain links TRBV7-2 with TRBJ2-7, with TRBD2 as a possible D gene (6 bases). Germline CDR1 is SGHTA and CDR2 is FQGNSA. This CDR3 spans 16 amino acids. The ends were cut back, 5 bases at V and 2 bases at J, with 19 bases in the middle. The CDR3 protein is CASSLGVSGGAYEQYF. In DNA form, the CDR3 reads TGTGCCAGCAGCCTGGGAGTCAGCGGAGGGGCCTACGAGCAGTACTTC.

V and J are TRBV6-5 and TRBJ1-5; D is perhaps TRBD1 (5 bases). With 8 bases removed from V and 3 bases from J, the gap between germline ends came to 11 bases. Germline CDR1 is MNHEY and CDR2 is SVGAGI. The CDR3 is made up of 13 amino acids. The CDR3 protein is CASLQGYNQPQHF. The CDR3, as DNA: TGTGCCAGCCTTCAGGGCTACAATCAGCCCCAGCATTTT.

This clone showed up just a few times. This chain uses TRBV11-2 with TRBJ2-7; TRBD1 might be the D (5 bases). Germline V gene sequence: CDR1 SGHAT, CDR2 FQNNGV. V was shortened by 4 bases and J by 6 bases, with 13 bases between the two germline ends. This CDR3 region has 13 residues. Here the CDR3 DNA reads TGTGCCAGCAGCTCCCAGGGTAAGACCGAGCAGTACTTC. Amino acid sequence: CASSSQGKTEQYF.

CDR3 in amino acids: CASSFPSGGAAGELFF. The CDR3 DNA reads TGTGCCAGCAGCTTTCCCAGCGGGGGGGCCGCCGGGGAGCTGTTTTTT. The chain carries TRBV5-5 and TRBJ2-2, with 10 bases that match TRBD2. The V segment lost 2 bases and the J segment 6 bases; nucleotides outside the gene matches: 7. The germline gives CDR1 SGHKS, CDR2 YYEKEE (reference sequence). This CDR3 contains 16 residues. The full variable domain, its missing parts supplied by reference TRBV5-5 and TRBJ2-2, is DAGVTQSPTHLIKTRGQQVTLRCSPISGHKSVSWYQQVLGQGPQFIFQYYEKEERGRGNFPDRFSARQFPNYSSELNVNALLLGDSALYLCASSFPSGGAAGELFFGEGSRLTVL.

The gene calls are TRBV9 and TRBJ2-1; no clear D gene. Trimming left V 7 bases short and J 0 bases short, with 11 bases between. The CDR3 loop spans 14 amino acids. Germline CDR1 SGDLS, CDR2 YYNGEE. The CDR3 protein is CASGSRVSYNEQFF. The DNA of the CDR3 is TGTGCCAGCGGGTCTCGGGTCTCCTACAATGAGCAGTTCTTC.

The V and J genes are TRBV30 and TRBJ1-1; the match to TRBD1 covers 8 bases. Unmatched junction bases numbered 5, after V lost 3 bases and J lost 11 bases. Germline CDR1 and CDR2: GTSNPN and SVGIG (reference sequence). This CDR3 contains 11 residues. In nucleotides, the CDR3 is TGTGCCTGGAGCTCGACAGGGGACGCTTTCTTT. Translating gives CAWSSTGDAFF.

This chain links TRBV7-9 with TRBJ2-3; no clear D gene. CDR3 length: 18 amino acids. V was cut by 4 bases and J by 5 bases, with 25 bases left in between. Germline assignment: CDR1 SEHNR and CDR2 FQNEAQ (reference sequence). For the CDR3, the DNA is TGTGCCAGCAGCTCGAATCGGGCTCTGTCGTCGTTGCGAGATACGCAGTATTTT. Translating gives CASSSNRALSSLRDTQYF. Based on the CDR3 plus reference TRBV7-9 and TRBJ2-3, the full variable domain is DTGVSQNPRHKITKRGQNVTFRCDPISEHNRLYWYRQTLGQGPEFLTYFQNEAQLEKSRLLSDRFSAERPKGSFSTLEIQRTEQGDSAMYLCASSSNRALSSLRDTQYFGPGTRLTVL.

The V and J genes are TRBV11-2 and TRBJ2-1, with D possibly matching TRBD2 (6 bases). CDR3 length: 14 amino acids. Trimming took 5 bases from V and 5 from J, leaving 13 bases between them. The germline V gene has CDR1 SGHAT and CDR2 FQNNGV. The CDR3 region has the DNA TGTGCCAGCAGCCCCCGGGACTTCGACAATGAGCAGTTCTTC. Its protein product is CASSPRDFDNEQFF.

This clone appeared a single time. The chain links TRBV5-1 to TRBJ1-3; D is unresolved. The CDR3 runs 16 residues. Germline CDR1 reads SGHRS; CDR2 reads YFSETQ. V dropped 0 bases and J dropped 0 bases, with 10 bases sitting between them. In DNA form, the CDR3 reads TGCGCCAGCAGCTTGGCCGAGCTTACCTCTGGAAACACCATATATTTT. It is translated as CASSLAELTSGNTIYF.

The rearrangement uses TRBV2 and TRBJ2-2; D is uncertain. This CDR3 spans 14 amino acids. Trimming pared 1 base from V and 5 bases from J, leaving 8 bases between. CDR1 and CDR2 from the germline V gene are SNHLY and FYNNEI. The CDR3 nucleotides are TGTGCCAGCAGTGAAGAGACCGTAACCGGGGAGCTGTTTTTT. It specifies CASSEETVTGELFF.

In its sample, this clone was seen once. The CDR3 protein is CASSERAGGARFF. The CDR3 region has the DNA TGTGCCAGCAGTGAACGGGCAGGGGGCGCGAGGTTCTTT. The J gene is TRBJ1-1, the V gene TRBV6-1; 8 bases are a match to TRBD1. Trimming removed 2 bases from V and 14 bases from J; junction bases left unmatched: 10. CDR3 length: 13 residues. Germline CDR1 reads MNHNS; CDR2 reads SASEGT.

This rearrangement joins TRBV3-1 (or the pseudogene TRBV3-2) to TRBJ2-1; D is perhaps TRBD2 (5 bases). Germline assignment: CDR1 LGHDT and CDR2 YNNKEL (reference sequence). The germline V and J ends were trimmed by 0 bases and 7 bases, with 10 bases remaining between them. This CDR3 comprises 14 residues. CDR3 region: CASSQELTINEQFF. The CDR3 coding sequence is TGTGCCAGCAGCCAAGAGTTGACTATTAATGAGCAGTTCTTC.